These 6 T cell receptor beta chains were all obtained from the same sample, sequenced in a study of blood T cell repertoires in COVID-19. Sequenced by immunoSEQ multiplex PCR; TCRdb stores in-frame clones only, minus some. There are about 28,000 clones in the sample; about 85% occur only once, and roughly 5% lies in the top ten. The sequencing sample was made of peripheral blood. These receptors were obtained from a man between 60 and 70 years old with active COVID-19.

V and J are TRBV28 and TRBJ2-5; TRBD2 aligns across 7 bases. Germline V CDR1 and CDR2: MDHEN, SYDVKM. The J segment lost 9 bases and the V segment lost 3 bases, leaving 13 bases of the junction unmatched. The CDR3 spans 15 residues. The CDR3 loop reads CASSFGPSGYRAQYF. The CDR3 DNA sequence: TGTGCCAGCAGTTTCGGCCCTAGCGGTTATAGGGCCCAGTACTTC.

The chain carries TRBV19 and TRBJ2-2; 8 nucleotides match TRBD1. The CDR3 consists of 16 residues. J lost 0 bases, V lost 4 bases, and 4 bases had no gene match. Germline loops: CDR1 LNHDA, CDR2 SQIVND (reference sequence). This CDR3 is CASSRMDRANTGELFF. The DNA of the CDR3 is TGTGCCAGTAGTAGAATGGACAGGGCGAACACCGGGGAGCTGTTTTTT. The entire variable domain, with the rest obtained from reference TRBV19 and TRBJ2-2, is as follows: DGGITQSPKYLFRKEGQNVTLSCEQNLNHDAMYWYRQDPGQGLRLIYYSQIVNDFQKGDIAEGYSVSREKKESFPLTVTSAQKNPTAFYLCASSRMDRANTGELFFGEGSRLTVL.

Here the CDR3 reads CAHKDSGANVLTF. In nucleotides, the CDR3 is TGTGCCCACAAAGACTCTGGGGCCAACGTCCTGACTTTC. This sequence joins TRBV10-3 and TRBJ2-6; no clear D gene. The V end lost 11 bases, the J end lost 0 bases, and 8 bases lay between the germline ends. This CDR3 region has 13 residues. Germline V CDR1 and CDR2: ENHRY, SYGVKD.

In DNA, the CDR3 is TGTGCCAGCAGACAAAACAGGGCAATGTACAATGAGCAGTTCTTC. Its translation: CASRQNRAMYNEQFF. V is TRBV6-5 and J is TRBJ2-1, with D perhaps matching TRBD1 (6 bases). V was shortened by 6 bases and J by 4 bases, with 16 bases between the two germline ends. This CDR3 is 15 amino acids long. From germline, CDR1 is MNHEY and CDR2 SVGAGI.

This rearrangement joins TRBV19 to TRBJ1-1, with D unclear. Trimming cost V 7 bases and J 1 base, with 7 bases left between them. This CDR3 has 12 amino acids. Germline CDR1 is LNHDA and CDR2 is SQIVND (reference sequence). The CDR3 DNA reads TGTGCCAGTACACGAGGGAACACTGAAGCTTTCTTT. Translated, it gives CASTRGNTEAFF.

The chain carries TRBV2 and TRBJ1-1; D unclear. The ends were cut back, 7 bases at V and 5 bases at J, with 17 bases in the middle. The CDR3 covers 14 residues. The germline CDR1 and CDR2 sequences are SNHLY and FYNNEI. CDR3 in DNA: TGTGCCAGCAAGCAAGGAGAGGGAAGGACTGAAGCTTTCTTT. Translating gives CASKQGEGRTEAFF.